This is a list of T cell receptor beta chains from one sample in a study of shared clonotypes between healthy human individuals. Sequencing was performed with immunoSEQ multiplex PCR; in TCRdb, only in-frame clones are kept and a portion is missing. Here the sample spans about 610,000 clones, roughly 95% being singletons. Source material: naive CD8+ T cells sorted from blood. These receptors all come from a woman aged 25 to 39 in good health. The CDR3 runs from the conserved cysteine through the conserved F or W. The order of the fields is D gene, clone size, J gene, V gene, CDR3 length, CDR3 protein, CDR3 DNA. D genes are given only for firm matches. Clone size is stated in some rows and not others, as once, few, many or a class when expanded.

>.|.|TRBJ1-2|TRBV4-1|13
CASSQVGDGGYTF
TGCGCCAGCAGCCAAGTGGGCGATGGTGGCTACACCTTC
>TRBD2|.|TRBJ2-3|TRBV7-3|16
CASSLGTSGGTDTQYF
TGTGCCAGCAGCTTAGGGACTAGCGGAGGCACAGATACGCAGTATTTT
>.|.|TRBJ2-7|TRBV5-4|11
CASSLGGEQYF
TGTGCCAGCAGCTTGGGTGGCGAGCAGTACTTC
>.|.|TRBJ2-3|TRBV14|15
CASSQWGRKGDTQYF
TGTGCCAGCAGCCAGTGGGGGAGAAAGGGAGATACGCAGTATTTT
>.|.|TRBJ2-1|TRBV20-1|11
CSASVLNEQFF
TGCAGTGCTAGTGTCCTGAATGAGCAGTTCTTC
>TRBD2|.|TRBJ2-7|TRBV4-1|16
CASSQRGTSGRYEQYF
TGCGCCAGCAGCCAGCGCGGGACTAGCGGACGCTACGAGCAGTACTTC
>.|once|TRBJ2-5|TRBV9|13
CASSGMRVETQYF
TGTGCCAGCAGCGGAATGCGGGTGGAGACCCAGTACTTC
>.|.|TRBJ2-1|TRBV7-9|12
CASSLAGGEQFF
TGTGCCAGCAGCTTAGCCGGTGGTGAGCAGTTCTTC
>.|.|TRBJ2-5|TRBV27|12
CASSGGRETQYF
TGTGCCAGCAGTGGGGGCAGGGAGACCCAGTACTTC
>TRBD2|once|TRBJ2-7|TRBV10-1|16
CASSEWREGPHNEQYF
TGCGCCAGCAGTGAGTGGCGGGAGGGCCCTCACAACGAGCAGTACTTC
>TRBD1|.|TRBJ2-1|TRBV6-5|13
CASSNAGGGEQFF
TGTGCCAGCAGTAACGCAGGGGGCGGTGAGCAGTTCTTC
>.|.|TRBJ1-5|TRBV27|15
CASGPMGAGDQPQHF
TGTGCCAGCGGACCAATGGGGGCCGGCGATCAGCCCCAGCATTTT
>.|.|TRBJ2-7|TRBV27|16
CASSPPQQGAQHEQYF
TGTGCCAGCAGTCCACCTCAGCAGGGTGCACAGCACGAGCAGTACTTC
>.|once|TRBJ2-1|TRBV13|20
CASSPYRVKVRDSSYNEQFF
TGTGCCAGCAGCCCATACAGGGTTAAGGTGCGGGACTCCTCCTACAATGAGCAGTTCTTC
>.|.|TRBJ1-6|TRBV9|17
CASSVGSLSSYNSPLHF
TGTGCCAGCAGCGTAGGGTCGCTGAGCTCCTATAATTCACCCCTCCACTTT
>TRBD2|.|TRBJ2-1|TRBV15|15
CATTTGTSSYNEQFF
TGTGCCACGACGACCGGGACTAGCTCCTACAATGAGCAGTTCTTC
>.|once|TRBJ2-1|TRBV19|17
CASSPPWVRGGLSEQFF
TGTGCCAGTAGTCCCCCATGGGTGCGGGGCGGCCTCAGTGAGCAGTTCTTC
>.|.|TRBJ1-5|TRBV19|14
CASSLGASNQPQHF
TGTGCCAGTAGCCTGGGGGCAAGCAATCAGCCCCAGCATTTT
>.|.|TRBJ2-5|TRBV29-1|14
CSVVFRRGQETQYF
TGCAGCGTTGTCTTTAGGCGGGGACAAGAGACCCAGTACTTC
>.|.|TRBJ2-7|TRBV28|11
CASSPGSWQYF
TGTGCCAGCAGTCCTGGATCATGGCAGTACTTC
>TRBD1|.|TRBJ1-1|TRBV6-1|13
CASRSGTGSRAFF
TGTGCCAGCAGATCCGGGACAGGGAGTAGAGCTTTCTTT
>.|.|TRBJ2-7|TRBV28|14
CASSLRGFSYEQYF
TGTGCCAGCAGTTTACGGGGGTTTTCCTACGAGCAGTACTTC
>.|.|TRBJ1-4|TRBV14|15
CASSQESGGTEKLFF
TGTGCCAGCAGCCAAGAATCCGGGGGTACTGAAAAACTGTTTTTT
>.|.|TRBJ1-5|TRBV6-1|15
CASSVTRNSNQPQHF
TGTGCCAGCAGTGTGACTCGAAATAGCAATCAGCCCCAGCATTTT
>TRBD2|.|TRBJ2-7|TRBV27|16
CASSPQSGLAGYEQYF
TGTGCCAGCAGTCCCCAATCCGGACTAGCGGGTTACGAGCAGTACTTC
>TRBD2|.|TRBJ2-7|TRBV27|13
CASSLWGGYEQYF
TGTGCCAGCAGTTTATGGGGGGGCTACGAGCAGTACTTC
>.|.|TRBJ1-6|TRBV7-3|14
CASSLMGPNSPLHF
TGTGCCAGCAGCTTAATGGGGCCTAATTCACCCCTCCACTTT
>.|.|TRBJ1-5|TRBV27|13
CASSEGTEQPQHF
TGTGCCAGCAGTGAGGGAACAGAGCAGCCCCAGCATTTT
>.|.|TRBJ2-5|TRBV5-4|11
CASSLGRIQYF
TGTGCCAGCAGCTTGGGTAGGATCCAGTACTTC
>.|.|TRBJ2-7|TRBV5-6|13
CASSGTDPYEQYF
TGTGCCAGCAGCGGTACAGACCCCTACGAGCAGTACTTC
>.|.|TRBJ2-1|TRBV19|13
CASSESSYNEQFF
TGTGCCAGTAGTGAGAGCTCCTACAATGAGCAGTTCTTC
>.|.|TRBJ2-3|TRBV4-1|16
CASSPRFGGSTDTQYF
TGCGCCAGCAGCCCGCGGTTTGGTGGTTCGACAGATACGCAGTATTTT
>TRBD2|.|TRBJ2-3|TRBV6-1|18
CASSEALWTSGNTDTQYF
TGTGCCAGCAGTGAAGCGCTGTGGACTAGCGGAAATACAGATACGCAGTATTTT
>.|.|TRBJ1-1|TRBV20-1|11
CSASGPRVGFF
TGCAGTGCTTCCGGGCCGCGAGTAGGTTTCTTT
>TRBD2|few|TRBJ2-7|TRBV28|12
CASKGGSYEQYF
TGTGCCAGCAAAGGCGGGAGCTACGAGCAGTACTTC
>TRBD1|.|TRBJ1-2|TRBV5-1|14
CASSSPGQGWGYTF
TGCGCCAGCAGCTCGCCGGGACAGGGTTGGGGCTACACCTTC
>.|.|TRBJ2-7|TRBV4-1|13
CASSQDRRYEQYF
TGCGCCAGCAGCCAAGATCGGAGGTACGAGCAGTACTTC
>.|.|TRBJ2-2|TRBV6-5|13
CASSYTGAGELFF
TGTGCCAGCAGTTACACGGGGGCAGGGGAGCTGTTTTTT
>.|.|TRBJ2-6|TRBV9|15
CASEARGAGANVLTF
TGTGCCAGCGAGGCTAGGGGGGCTGGGGCCAACGTCCTGACTTTC
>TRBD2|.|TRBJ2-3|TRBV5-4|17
CASAGTSGTSRTDTQYF
TGTGCCAGCGCCGGGACTAGCGGGACATCCCGCACAGATACGCAGTATTTT
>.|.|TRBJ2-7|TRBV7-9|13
CASSSLGVYEQYF
TGTGCCAGCAGCTCTTTAGGGGTCTACGAGCAGTACTTC
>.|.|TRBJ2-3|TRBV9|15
CASSVESAGPDTQYF
TGTGCCAGCAGCGTAGAATCCGCCGGCCCAGATACGCAGTATTTT
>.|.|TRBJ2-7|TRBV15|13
CATSRGMGGEQYF
TGTGCCACCAGCAGAGGAATGGGCGGCGAGCAGTACTTC
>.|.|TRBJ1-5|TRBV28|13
CASGVVGNQPQHF
TGTGCCAGCGGCGTTGTTGGCAATCAGCCCCAGCATTTT
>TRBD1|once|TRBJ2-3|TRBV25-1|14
CASSRQGEADTQYF
TGTGCCAGCAGTAGACAGGGGGAAGCAGATACGCAGTATTTT
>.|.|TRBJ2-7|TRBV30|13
CAWSWGRLFEQYF
TGTGCCTGGAGTTGGGGGAGGCTCTTCGAGCAGTACTTC
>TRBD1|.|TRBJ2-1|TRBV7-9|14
CASSWDRGVNEQFF
TGTGCCAGCAGCTGGGACAGGGGGGTGAATGAGCAGTTCTTC
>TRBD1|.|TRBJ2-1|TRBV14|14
CASSQHTGANEQFF
TGTGCCAGCAGCCAACACACAGGGGCGAATGAGCAGTTCTTC
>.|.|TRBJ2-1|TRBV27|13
CASSLSDVNEQFF
TGTGCCAGCAGTTTATCGGACGTTAATGAGCAGTTCTTC
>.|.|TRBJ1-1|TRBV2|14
CASTVDSLRTEAFF
TGTGCCAGCACCGTCGACAGCTTGCGGACTGAAGCTTTCTTT
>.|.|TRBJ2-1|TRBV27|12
CASSLRNNEQFF
TGTGCCAGCAGTTTACGAAACAATGAGCAGTTCTTC
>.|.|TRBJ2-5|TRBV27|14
CASSDPKEPETQYF
TGTGCCAGCAGCGATCCGAAAGAGCCAGAGACCCAGTACTTC
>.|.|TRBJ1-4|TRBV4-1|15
CASSQALSTNEKLFF
TGCGCCAGCAGCCAAGCTCTATCAACTAATGAAAAACTGTTTTTT
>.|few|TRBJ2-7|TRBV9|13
CASSVGQSYEQYF
TGTGCCAGCAGCGTAGGACAGTCCTACGAGCAGTACTTC
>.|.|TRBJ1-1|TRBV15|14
CATSRVRGYTEAFF
TGTGCCACCAGCAGAGTTCGGGGGTACACTGAAGCTTTCTTT